This T cell receptor beta chain was sequenced during a study of cytomegalovirus exposure and HLA in healthy donors. It was with 60 Vbeta and 13 Jbeta primers that the PCR ran. Libraries were prepared by immunoSEQ multiplex PCR; TCRdb keeps only in-frame clonotypes and omits some of them. Here the sample spans approximately 100,000 clones, over 65% being singletons. Whole-study results and caveats: Reportedly, fewer N-insertions than the approximately 650-donor mean appeared in an Asian-associated ancestry cluster in a later analysis. The sole available immune exposure information was CMV serostatus. Cytomegalovirus status was reportedly diagnosed by the classifier with high sensitivity and specificity. Cytomegalovirus association was listed for about 160 TCR beta chains.

A word on this clone: What it recognizes is unknown.

This clonotype was obtained from a male donor in good health and CMV-seronegative. Sample: PBMCs.

CDR3 amino acids: CASSPGLAVQETQYF. CDR3 DNA: TGTGCCAGCAGCCCGGGACTAGCGGTACAAGAGACCCAGTACTTC. This sequence joins TRBV6-5 and TRBJ2-5; 11 nucleotides match TRBD2. Trimming took 6 bases from V and 2 from J; bases not matched to a gene: 5. Germline values: CDR1 MNHEY, CDR2 SVGAGI. CDR3 length equals 15 residues.